The T cell receptor beta chain described here comes from a study of blood T cell repertoires in COVID-19. About the study: Spain, Italy and the United States supplied samples that represented acute and convalescent COVID-19.

This CDR3 is built from 15 residues. Looked up from germline, CDR1 is SNHLY and CDR2 is FYNNEI. Losses at the gene ends were 6 bases for V and 2 bases for J; bases not matched to a gene: 7. The table came from immunoSEQ multiplex PCR; TCRdb's copy has only in-frame clones and leaves some out. The repertoire includes over 95,000 clones, 84% of them detected once, and around 2% sits in the top ten. The sequence came from a man between 65 and 79 years old with active or convalescent COVID-19. Sequencing was carried out using peripheral blood. The genes are TRBV2 and TRBJ1-5; TRBD1 matches at 7 bases. This CDR3 is CASSFSGQGNQPQHF. In DNA form, the CDR3 reads TGTGCCAGCAGCTTTTCAGGACAGGGCAATCAGCCCCAGCATTTT.